This record covers a single T cell receptor (beta chain). The target antigen is unknown. The data derive from a study of T cell repertoires and HLA-DP antigens. About the study: A couple of male donors and one female donor spanned ages 18-to-29 through 60-to-69.

V trimming: 1 base; J trimming: 8 bases; junction bases outside the gene matches: 3. Germline CDR1 is MGHDK and CDR2 is SYGVNS. There are 15 residues in the CDR3. Using immunoSEQ multiplex PCR, the repertoire was profiled, and TCRdb retains in-frame clones only, with some absent. The table lists about 73,000 clones, around four fifths of them singletons, with roughly 1.5% in the top ten. Sequenced sample: CD4+ T cells from PBMCs. The chain joins TRBV25-1 to TRBJ2-1, with 12 bases aligning to TRBD2. The origin of this receptor is a man aged 55 to 70 in good health and CMV-seronegative. The CDR3 nucleotides read TGTGCCAGCAGTGAATCGGCTAGCGGGGGGGATGAGCAGTTCTTC. Residues: CASSESASGGDEQFF. Looking up the rest from reference TRBV25-1 and TRBJ2-1 gives the full variable domain: EADIYQTPRYLVIGTGKKITLECSQTMGHDKMYWYQQDPGMELHLIHYSYGVNSTEKGDLSSESTVSRIRTEHFPLTLESARPSHTSQYLCASSESASGGDEQFFGPGTRLTVL.